A selection of T cell receptor beta chains follows, all from one sample in a study of shared clonotypes between healthy human individuals. Sequencing was performed with immunoSEQ multiplex PCR; in TCRdb, only in-frame clones are kept and a portion is missing. The table lists roughly 650,000 clones, 97% of them singletons, with roughly 0.055% in the top ten. Sequenced material: naive CD4+ T cells sorted from blood. These receptors were collected from a woman aged 25-40 years in good health. CDR3s include the opening cysteine and the closing phenylalanine or tryptophan. The order of the fields is clone size, J gene, D gene, CDR3 length, V gene, CDR3 protein, CDR3 DNA. The D gene is left open where the match is weak. Clone sizes are given selectively: once, few, many, or a class where the clone is expanded.

- | TRBJ2-7 | - | 17 | TRBV11-1 | CASSLGPVGATTYEQYF | TGTGCCAGCAGCTTAGGGCCGGTGGGGGCCACTACCTACGAGCAGTACTTC
- | TRBJ2-3 | - | 17 | TRBV15 | CATSRDRMARQIDTQYF | TGTGCCACCAGCAGAGACCGGATGGCTAGACAGATAGATACGCAGTATTTT
- | TRBJ2-2 | - | 16 | TRBV19 | CASSRPGRGASGELFF | TGTGCCAGTAGTAGGCCAGGAAGGGGGGCAAGCGGGGAGCTGTTTTTT
- | TRBJ1-4 | - | 15 | TRBV10-2 | CASSDWDTTNEKLFF | TGCGCCAGCAGTGACTGGGACACGACTAATGAAAAACTGTTTTTT
- | TRBJ1-5 | TRBD1 | 13 | TRBV10-3 | CASGQGNAQPQHF | TGTGCCAGCGGACAGGGGAATGCTCAGCCCCAGCATTTT
- | TRBJ2-5 | TRBD1 | 14 | TRBV2 | CASSGTGGQETQYF | TGTGCCAGCAGTGGTACAGGGGGCCAGGAGACCCAGTACTTC
- | TRBJ2-7 | TRBD1 | 14 | TRBV10-3 | CAISSETGIYEQYF | TGTGCCATCAGTAGCGAGACAGGGATCTACGAGCAGTACTTC
- | TRBJ1-2 | TRBD1 | 15 | TRBV14 | CASSHSRGLNYGYTF | TGTGCCAGCAGCCACTCTAGGGGGCTCAACTATGGCTACACCTTC
- | TRBJ2-7 | TRBD2 | 15 | TRBV11-3 | CASSPGLAGGPEQYF | TGTGCCAGCAGCCCAGGCCTAGCGGGAGGCCCCGAGCAGTACTTC
- | TRBJ2-2 | - | 16 | TRBV28 | CASSDDRQANTGELFF | TGTGCCAGCAGCGACGATAGACAGGCCAACACCGGGGAGCTGTTTTTT
- | TRBJ1-1 | TRBD1 | 15 | TRBV18 | CASSAGTAMNTEAFF | TGTGCCAGCTCAGCGGGGACAGCAATGAACACTGAAGCTTTCTTT
- | TRBJ2-3 | - | 12 | TRBV5-5 | CASSRYTDTQYF | TGTGCCAGCAGCCGGTACACAGATACGCAGTATTTT
- | TRBJ2-3 | - | 16 | TRBV7-9 | CASSLGSGSSTDTQYF | TGTGCCAGCAGCTTAGGGTCGGGGTCTAGCACAGATACGCAGTATTTT
- | TRBJ2-1 | - | 15 | TRBV30 | CAWSGLGTYYNEQFF | TGTGCCTGGAGCGGCCTCGGGACATACTACAATGAGCAGTTCTTC
- | TRBJ2-2 | - | 15 | TRBV28 | CASSFGRRGTGELFF | TGTGCCAGCAGTTTCGGAAGGAGGGGAACCGGGGAGCTGTTTTTT
- | TRBJ1-1 | - | 14 | TRBV5-4 | CASSSTGFDTEAFF | TGTGCCAGCAGCTCTACAGGGTTCGACACTGAAGCTTTCTTT
- | TRBJ2-7 | TRBD2 | 13 | TRBV6-4 | CASRRGGRVKQYF | TGTGCCAGCAGGCGGGGCGGGAGAGTTAAGCAGTACTTC
- | TRBJ2-3 | - | 13 | TRBV28 | CASSANSIDTQYF | TGTGCCAGCAGCGCCAACAGTATTGATACGCAGTATTTT
- | TRBJ2-7 | TRBD1 | 16 | TRBV6-5 | CASSYRLRTGPYEQYF | TGTGCCAGCAGTTACCGCCTCCGGACAGGCCCCTACGAGCAGTACTTC
- | TRBJ2-3 | TRBD1 | 17 | TRBV28 | CASRAGTGGVRTDTQYF | TGTGCCAGCAGGGCCGGGACAGGGGGCGTTAGGACAGATACGCAGTATTTT
once | TRBJ2-7 | TRBD2 | 16 | TRBV9 | CASSPEGTSGSYEQYF | TGTGCCAGCAGTCCCGAGGGGACTAGCGGCTCCTACGAGCAGTACTTC
- | TRBJ2-5 | - | 14 | TRBV5-1 | CASSWTTGRETQYF | TGCGCCAGCAGCTGGACGACAGGACGAGAGACCCAGTACTTC
- | TRBJ2-5 | TRBD2 | 15 | TRBV2 | CASSEGGNSGRSRYF | TGTGCCAGCAGTGAAGGGGGGAATAGCGGGAGGTCCCGGTACTTC
- | TRBJ1-5 | - | 19 | TRBV19 | CASKRVVSHNQLRNQPQHF | TGTGCCAGTAAAAGGGTAGTAAGTCATAATCAGCTGAGGAATCAGCCCCAGCATTTT
- | TRBJ2-7 | - | 16 | TRBV5-1 | CASSLRQVYSSYEQYF | TGCGCCAGCAGTCTAAGACAGGTCTATTCTTCCTACGAGCAGTACTTC
few | TRBJ1-3 | - | 14 | TRBV6-6 | CASSFEGAGNTIYF | TGTGCCAGCAGTTTCGAGGGAGCTGGAAACACCATATATTTT
- | TRBJ2-3 | - | 15 | TRBV7-2 | CASSLLASSTDTQYF | TGTGCCAGCAGCTTACTAGCGTCTAGCACAGATACGCAGTATTTT
- | TRBJ2-3 | TRBD2 | 15 | TRBV28 | CASSPSSGRLDTQYF | TGTGCCAGCAGTCCCTCTAGCGGGAGATTAGATACGCAGTATTTT
- | TRBJ2-5 | TRBD2 | 16 | TRBV19 | CASSINTVGGRATQYF | TGTGCCAGTAGTATAAACACCGTTGGCGGGAGGGCGACCCAGTACTTC
once | TRBJ2-7 | - | 14 | TRBV18 | CASSMGGKSYEQYF | TGTGCCAGCTCCATGGGCGGGAAGTCCTACGAGCAGTACTTC
once | TRBJ2-3 | - | 12 | TRBV7-9 | CASSLRSDTQYF | TGTGCCAGCAGCTTAAGGTCAGATACGCAGTATTTT
- | TRBJ2-5 | - | 11 | TRBV28 | CASSLHETQYF | TGTGCCAGCAGTTTACACGAGACCCAGTACTTC
- | TRBJ1-2 | TRBD1 | 18 | TRBV11-2 | CASSLDRQGGTSNYGYTF | TGTGCCAGCAGCTTAGATAGACAGGGAGGCACATCTAACTATGGCTACACCTTC
- | TRBJ2-7 | - | 16 | TRBV6-1 | CASNEGLGGSFYEQYF | TGTGCCAGCAATGAAGGCCTAGGGGGGTCCTTCTACGAGCAGTACTTC
- | TRBJ1-5 | TRBD1 | 15 | TRBV28 | CASAGGQAVNQPQHF | TGTGCCAGCGCTGGGGGACAGGCAGTCAATCAGCCCCAGCATTTT
few | TRBJ2-7 | TRBD2 | 15 | TRBV28 | CASSLSIAGSYEQYF | TGTGCCAGCAGTTTATCGATAGCGGGATCCTACGAGCAGTACTTC